This T cell receptor (beta chain) is drawn from a study of blood T cell repertoires in COVID-19. Study overall: Specimens from acute and convalescent COVID-19 originated in the United States, Italy and Spain. Sources were T cells, B-cell-depleted T cells, or PBMCs; the material itself was cDNA or gDNA.

In germline, CDR1 is SGHRS, CDR2 YFSETQ. This CDR3 is built from 14 residues. V lost 5 bases, J lost 0 bases, and 2 bases stayed unmatched. As handled by the study authors: Scientists estimated how many nucleated cells there were by amplifying reference gene primers. This table comes from immunoSEQ multiplex PCR, and its TCRdb copy is limited to in-frame clones, with some not included. V, J and clone size reflect that table, while D and trimming were determined from the DNA. Among more than 200,000 clones, around 84% were seen once, and the ten largest hold 4.2%. The gene calls are TRBV5-1 and TRBJ2-3; 8 bases map to TRBD2. The sequenced sample consisted of peripheral blood. This TCR came from a man aged 55 to 69 with acute or convalescent COVID-19. As DNA, the CDR3 is TGCGCCAGCAGGAGCGGGAGTAGCACAGATACGCAGTATTTT. It is translated as CASRSGSSTDTQYF.